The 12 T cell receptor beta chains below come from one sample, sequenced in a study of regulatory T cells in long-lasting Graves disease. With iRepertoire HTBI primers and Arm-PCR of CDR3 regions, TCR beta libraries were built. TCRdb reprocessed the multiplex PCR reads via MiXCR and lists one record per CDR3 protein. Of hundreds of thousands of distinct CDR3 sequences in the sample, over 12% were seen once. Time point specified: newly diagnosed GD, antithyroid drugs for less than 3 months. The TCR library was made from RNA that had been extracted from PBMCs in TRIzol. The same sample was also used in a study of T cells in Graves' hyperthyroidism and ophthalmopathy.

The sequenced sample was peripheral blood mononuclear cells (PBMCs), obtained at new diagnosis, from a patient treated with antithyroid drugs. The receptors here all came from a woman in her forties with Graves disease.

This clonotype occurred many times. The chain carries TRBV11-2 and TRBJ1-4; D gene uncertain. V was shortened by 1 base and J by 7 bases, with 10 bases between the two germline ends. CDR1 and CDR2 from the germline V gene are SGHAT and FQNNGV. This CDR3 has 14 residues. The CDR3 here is CASSLVQESEKLFF. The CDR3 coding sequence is TGTGCCAGCAGCTTAGTACAAGAGTCTGAAAAACTGTTTTTT.

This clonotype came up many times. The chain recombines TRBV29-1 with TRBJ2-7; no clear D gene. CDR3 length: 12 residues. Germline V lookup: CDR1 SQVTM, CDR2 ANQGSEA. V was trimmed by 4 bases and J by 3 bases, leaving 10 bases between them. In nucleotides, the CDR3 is TGCAGCGTTGTAGGGCAGAACTACGAGCAGTACTTC. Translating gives CSVVGQNYEQYF.

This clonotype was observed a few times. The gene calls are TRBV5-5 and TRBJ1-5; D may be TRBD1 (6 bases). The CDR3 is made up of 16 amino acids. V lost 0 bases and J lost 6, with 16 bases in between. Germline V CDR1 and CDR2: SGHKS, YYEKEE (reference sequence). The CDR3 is CASSLALTGTGQPQHF. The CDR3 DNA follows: TGTGCCAGCAGCTTGGCCCTGACAGGCACCGGTCAGCCCCAGCATTTT.

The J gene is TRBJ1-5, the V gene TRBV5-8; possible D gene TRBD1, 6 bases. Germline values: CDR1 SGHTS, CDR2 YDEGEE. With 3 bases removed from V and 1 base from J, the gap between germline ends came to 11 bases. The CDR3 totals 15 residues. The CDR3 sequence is CASSSGVWSNQPQHF. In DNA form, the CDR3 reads TGTGCCAGCAGCTCAGGGGTTTGGAGCAATCAGCCCCAGCATTTT. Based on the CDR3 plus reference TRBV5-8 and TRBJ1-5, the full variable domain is EAGVTQSPTHLIKTRGQQATLRCSPISGHTSVYWYQQALGLGLQFLLWYDEGEERNRGNFPPRFSGRQFPNYSSELNVNALELEDSALYLCASSSGVWSNQPQHFGDGTRLSIL.

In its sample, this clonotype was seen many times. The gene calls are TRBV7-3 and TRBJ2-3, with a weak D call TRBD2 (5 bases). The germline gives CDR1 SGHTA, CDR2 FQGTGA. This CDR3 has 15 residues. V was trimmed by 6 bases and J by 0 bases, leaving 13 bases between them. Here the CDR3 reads CASSLSGGSTDTQYF. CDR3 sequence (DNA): TGTGCCAGCAGTTTATCGGGCGGGAGCACAGATACGCAGTATTTT.

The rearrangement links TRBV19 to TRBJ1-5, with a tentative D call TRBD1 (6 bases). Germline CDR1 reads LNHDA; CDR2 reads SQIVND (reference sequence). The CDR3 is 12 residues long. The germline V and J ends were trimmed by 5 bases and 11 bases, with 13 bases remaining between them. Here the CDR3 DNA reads TGTGCCAGTAGTCCGTTTAAGGGGGCCCAGCATTTT. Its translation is CASSPFKGAQHF.

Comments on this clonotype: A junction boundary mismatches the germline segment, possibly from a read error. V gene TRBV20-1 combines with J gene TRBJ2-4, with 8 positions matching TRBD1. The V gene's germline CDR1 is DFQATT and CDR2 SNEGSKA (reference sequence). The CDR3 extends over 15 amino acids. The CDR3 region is CSARGQGIAKNTQYF. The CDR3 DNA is TGCAGTGCCAGGGGGCAGGGGATAGCCAAAAACACTCAGTACTTC.

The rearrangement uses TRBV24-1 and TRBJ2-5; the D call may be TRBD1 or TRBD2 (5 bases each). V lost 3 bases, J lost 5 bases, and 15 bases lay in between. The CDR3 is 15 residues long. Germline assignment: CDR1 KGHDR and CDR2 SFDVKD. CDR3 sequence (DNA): TGTGCCACCAGTGATACCCCGGGACGAGAGGAGACCCAGTACTTC. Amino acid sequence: CATSDTPGREETQYF.

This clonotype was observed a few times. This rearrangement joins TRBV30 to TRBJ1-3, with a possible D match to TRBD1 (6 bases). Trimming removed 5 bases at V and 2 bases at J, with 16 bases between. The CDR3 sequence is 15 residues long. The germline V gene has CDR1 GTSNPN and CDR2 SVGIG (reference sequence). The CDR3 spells CAWARGGIPGNTIYF. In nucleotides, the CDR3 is TGTGCCTGGGCCCGAGGGGGGATTCCTGGAAACACCATATATTTT.

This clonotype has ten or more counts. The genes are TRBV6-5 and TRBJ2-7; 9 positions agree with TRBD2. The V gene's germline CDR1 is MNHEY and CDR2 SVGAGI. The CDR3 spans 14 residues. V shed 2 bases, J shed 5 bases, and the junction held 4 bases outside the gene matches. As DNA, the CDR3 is TGTGCCAGCAGTTACGGCGGGAGGGTGCACGAGCAGTACTTC. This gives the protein CASSYGGRVHEQYF.

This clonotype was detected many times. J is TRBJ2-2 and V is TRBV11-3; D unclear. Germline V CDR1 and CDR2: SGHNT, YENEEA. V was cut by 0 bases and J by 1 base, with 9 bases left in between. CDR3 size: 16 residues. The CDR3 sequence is CASSLDRWGNTGELFF. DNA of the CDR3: TGTGCCAGCAGCTTAGATCGGTGGGGGAACACCGGGGAGCTGTTTTTT.

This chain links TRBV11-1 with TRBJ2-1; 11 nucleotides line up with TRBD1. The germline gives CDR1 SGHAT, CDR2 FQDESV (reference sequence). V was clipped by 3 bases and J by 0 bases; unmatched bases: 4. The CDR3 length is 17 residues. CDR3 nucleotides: TGTGCCAGCAGCTTCCCCGGGACAGGGGGCTCCTACAATGAGCAGTTCTTC. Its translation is CASSFPGTGGSYNEQFF.